Listed here are 12 T cell receptor beta chains from one sample, sequenced in a study of cytomegalovirus exposure and HLA in healthy donors. Vbeta (60) and Jbeta (13) primers were used in the PCR. The protocol was immunoSEQ multiplex PCR, while the TCRdb copy is restricted to in-frame clones and leaves out a portion. The profile covers around 62,000 clones, with under 80% appearing a single time and roughly 5% taken by the ten largest. Sample: PBMCs. The receptors derive from a male donor in good health and CMV-seropositive.

The chain couples TRBV11-2 to TRBJ2-7; D possibly corresponds to TRBD2 (6 bases). This CDR3 comprises 14 residues. CDR1 SGHAT and CDR2 FQNNGV come from the germline V gene. Trimming stripped 1 base from V and 4 bases from J, with 11 bases between. CDR3 nucleotides: TGTGCCAGCAGCTTAGCTGGGGGGACTTACGAGCAGTACTTC. Translated, it gives CASSLAGGTYEQYF.

This clone was seen more than once but under ten times. Different DNA sequences within this sample yield the same CDR3. This chain uses TRBV18 with TRBJ2-7; 9 bases are shared with TRBD1. CDR1 is KGHSH, CDR2 LQKENI, per germline. The CDR3 sequence is 15 residues long. Unmatched junction bases numbered 1, after V lost 1 base and J lost 0 bases. This CDR3 reads CASSPRTGASYEQYF. Here the CDR3 DNA reads TGTGCCAGCTCACCACGGACAGGGGCCTCCTACGAGCAGTACTTC.

V usage is TRBV2 and J usage is TRBJ1-1; D gene unclear. The CDR3 extends over 13 amino acids. The germline CDR1 and CDR2 sequences are SNHLY and FYNNEI. V gave up 9 bases and J gave up 3 bases, with 14 bases separating them. The CDR3 is CARGLREDTEAFF. For the CDR3, the DNA is TGTGCCAGGGGCTTAAGGGAGGACACTGAAGCTTTCTTT.

The V and J genes are TRBV7-3 and TRBJ2-7, with D tentatively TRBD1 (5 bases). The V end was cut by 5 bases, the J end by 3 bases, with 11 bases between. The CDR3 spans 13 residues. Germline V CDR1 and CDR2: SGHTA, FQGTGA. The CDR3, as DNA: TGTGCCAGCAGCCGCACAGGAGACTACGAGCAGTACTTC. As protein: CASSRTGDYEQYF.

The rearrangement links TRBV6-1 to TRBJ1-2, with 7 positions matching TRBD1. J was trimmed by 2 bases and V by 5 bases; bases with no gene match: 2. This CDR3 has 13 amino acids. Looked up from germline, CDR1 is MNHNS and CDR2 is SASEGT. CDR3 amino acids: CASSPGGNYGYTF. The CDR3 DNA sequence: TGTGCCAGCAGTCCAGGGGGAAACTATGGCTACACCTTC.

This chain connects TRBV4-3 to TRBJ1-2; 7 bases line up with TRBD1. This CDR3 is 14 amino acids long. Looked up from germline, CDR1 is LGHNA and CDR2 is YSLEER. After removal of 6 bases from V and 2 bases from J, the junction contained 6 bases not matched to a gene. CDR3 region: CASRDNRGNYGYTF. CDR3 coding DNA: TGCGCCAGCAGGGATAACAGGGGAAACTATGGCTACACCTTC.

The chain combines TRBV28 with TRBJ1-1; D is undetermined. The length of the CDR3 is 12 residues. Trimming stripped 6 bases from V and 8 bases from J, with 13 bases between. Germline V lookup: CDR1 MDHEN, CDR2 SYDVKM. The CDR3 region has the DNA TGTGCCAGCAGCCTATTAATGATGGAAGCTTTCTTT. It yields the protein CASSLLMMEAFF.

The CDR3 sequence is CACIRNPLTDTQYF. Written as DNA, the CDR3 is TGTGCCTGCATCAGGAACCCCCTCACAGATACGCAGTATTTT. The rearrangement uses TRBV28 and TRBJ2-3; D remains ambiguous. Germline CDR1 MDHEN, CDR2 SYDVKM. This CDR3 has 14 amino acids. Trimming removed 11 bases from V and 2 bases from J, with 17 bases in between.

V gene TRBV11-2 combines with J gene TRBJ2-7; tentatively, D is TRBD2 (6 bases). Trimming cost V 1 base and J 3 bases, with 13 bases left between them. In germline, CDR1 is SGHAT, CDR2 FQNNGV. The CDR3 covers 15 residues. CDR3 in DNA: TGTGCCAGCAGCTTAGGTGGGTCCGGGGGCTACGAGCAGTACTTC. Translating gives CASSLGGSGGYEQYF.

This chain connects TRBV9 to TRBJ2-3; TRBD2 agrees at 10 bases. CDR1 and CDR2 (germline): SGDLS, YYNGEE. With 3 bases clipped from V and 0 bases from J, the junction kept 4 bases outside the gene matches. The CDR3 has 16 residues. This CDR3 reads CASSAERGGSTDTQYF. The CDR3 DNA reads as TGTGCCAGCAGCGCCGAGCGGGGGGGTAGCACAGATACGCAGTATTTT.

V is TRBV7-9 and J is TRBJ1-2, with D possibly being TRBD1 (5 bases). Germline-derived CDR1 and CDR2 are SEHNR and FQNEAQ (reference sequence). The CDR3 totals 15 residues. V was pared by 5 bases and J by 7 bases, with 20 bases between. The CDR3 reads CASSRDLSGGGGYTF. CDR3 DNA: TGTGCCAGCAGCCGTGACCTGTCGGGGGGAGGTGGCTACACCTTC.

This chain uses TRBV9 with TRBJ1-2; maybe TRBD1 (5 bases). The CDR3 runs to 14 residues. Trimming pared 0 bases from V and 4 bases from J, leaving 10 bases between. Germline V gene lookup returns CDR1 SGDLS and CDR2 YYNGEE. DNA of the CDR3: TGTGCCAGCAGCGTAGCCCACAGGACCTATGGCTACACCTTC. Its protein product is CASSVAHRTYGYTF.